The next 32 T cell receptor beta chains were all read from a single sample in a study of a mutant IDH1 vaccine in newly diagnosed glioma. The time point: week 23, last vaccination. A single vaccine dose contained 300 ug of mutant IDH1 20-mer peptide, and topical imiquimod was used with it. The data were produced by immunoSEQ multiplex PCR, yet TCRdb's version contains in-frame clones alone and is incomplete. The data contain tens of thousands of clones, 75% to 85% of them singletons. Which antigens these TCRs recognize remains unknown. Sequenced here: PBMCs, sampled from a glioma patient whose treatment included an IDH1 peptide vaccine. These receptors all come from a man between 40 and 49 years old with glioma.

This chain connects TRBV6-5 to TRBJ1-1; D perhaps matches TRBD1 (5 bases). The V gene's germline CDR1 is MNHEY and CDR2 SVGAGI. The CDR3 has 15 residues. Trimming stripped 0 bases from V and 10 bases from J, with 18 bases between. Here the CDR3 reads CASSYSMVSQGAAFF. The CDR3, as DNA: TGTGCCAGCAGTTACTCGATGGTATCTCAGGGAGCAGCTTTCTTT.

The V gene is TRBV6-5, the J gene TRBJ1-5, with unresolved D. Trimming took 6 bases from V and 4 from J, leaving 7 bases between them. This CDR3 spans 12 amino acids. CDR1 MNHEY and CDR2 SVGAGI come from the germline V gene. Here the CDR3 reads CASSTINQPQHF. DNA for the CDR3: TGTGCCAGCAGCACTATAAATCAGCCCCAGCATTTT.

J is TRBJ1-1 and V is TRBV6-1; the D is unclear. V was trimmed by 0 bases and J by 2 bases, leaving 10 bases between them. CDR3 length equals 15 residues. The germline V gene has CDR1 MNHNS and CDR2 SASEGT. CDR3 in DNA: TGTGCCAGCAGTGAAGCGCAGCATCGAAACACTGAAGCTTTCTTT. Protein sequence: CASSEAQHRNTEAFF.

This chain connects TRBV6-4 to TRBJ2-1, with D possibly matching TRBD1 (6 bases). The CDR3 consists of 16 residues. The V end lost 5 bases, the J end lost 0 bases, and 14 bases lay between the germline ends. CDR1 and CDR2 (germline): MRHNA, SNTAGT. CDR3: CASSQQGRSSYNEQFF. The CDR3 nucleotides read TGTGCCAGCAGTCAACAGGGACGTAGCTCCTACAATGAGCAGTTCTTC.

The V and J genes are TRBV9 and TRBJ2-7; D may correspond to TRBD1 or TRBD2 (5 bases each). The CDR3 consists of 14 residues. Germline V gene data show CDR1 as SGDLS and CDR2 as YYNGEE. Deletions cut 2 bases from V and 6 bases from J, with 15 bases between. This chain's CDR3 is CASSVPPGTGEQYF. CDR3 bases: TGTGCCAGCAGCGTCCCCCCGGGAACAGGCGAGCAGTACTTC.

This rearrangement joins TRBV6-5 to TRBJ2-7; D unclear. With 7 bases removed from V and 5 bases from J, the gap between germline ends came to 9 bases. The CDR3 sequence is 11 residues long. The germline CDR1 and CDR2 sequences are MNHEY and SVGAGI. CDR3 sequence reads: CASTRGDEQYF. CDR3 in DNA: TGTGCCAGCACGAGAGGAGACGAGCAGTACTTC.

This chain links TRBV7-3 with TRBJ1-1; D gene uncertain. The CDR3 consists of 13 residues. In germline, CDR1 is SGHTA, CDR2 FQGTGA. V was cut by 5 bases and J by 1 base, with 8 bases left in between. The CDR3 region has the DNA TGTGCCAGCAGCCTGGAAGGGAACACTGAAGCTTTCTTT. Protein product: CASSLEGNTEAFF.

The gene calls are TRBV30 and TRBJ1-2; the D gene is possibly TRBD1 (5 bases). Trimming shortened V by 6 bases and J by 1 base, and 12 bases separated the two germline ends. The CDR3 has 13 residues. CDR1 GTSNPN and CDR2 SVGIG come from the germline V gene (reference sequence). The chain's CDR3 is CACTGGVNYGYTF. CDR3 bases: TGTGCCTGTACAGGTGGGGTTAACTATGGCTACACCTTC.

CDR3 sequence reads: CASSQGVAGNYGYTF. Written as DNA, the CDR3 is TGTGCCAGCAGCCAGGGAGTGGCTGGGAACTATGGCTACACCTTC. The rearrangement links TRBV7-9 to TRBJ1-2, with D possibly TRBD1 on 5 matching bases. Trimming shortened V by 5 bases and J by 2 bases, and 15 bases separated the two germline ends. The CDR3 is 15 residues long. Germline V gene lookup returns CDR1 SEHNR and CDR2 FQNEAQ (reference sequence).

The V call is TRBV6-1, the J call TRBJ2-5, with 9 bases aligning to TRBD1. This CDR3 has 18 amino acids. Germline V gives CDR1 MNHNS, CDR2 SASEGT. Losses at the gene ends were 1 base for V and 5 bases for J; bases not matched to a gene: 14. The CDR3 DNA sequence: TGTGCCAGCAGTGAAGTGTGGGGGACAGGGTTCAGGTTGGAGACCCAGTACTTC. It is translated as CASSEVWGTGFRLETQYF.

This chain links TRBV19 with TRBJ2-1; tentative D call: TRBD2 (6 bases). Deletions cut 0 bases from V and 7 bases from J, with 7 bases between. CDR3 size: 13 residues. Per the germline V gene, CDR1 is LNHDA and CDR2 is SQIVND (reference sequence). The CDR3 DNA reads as TGTGCCAGTAGTATAGATCGGGGGAATGAGCAGTTCTTC. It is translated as CASSIDRGNEQFF.

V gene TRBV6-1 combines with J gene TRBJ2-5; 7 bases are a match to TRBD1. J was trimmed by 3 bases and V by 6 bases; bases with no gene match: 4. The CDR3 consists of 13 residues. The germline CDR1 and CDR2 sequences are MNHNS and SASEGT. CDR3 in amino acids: CASSLTGKETQYF. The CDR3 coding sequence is TGTGCCAGCAGCCTGACAGGGAAAGAGACCCAGTACTTC.

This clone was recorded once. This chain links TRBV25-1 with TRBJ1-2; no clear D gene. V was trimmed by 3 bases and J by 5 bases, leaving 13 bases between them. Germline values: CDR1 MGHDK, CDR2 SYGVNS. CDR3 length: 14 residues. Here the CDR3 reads CASSDLGGLYGYTF. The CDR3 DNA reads TGTGCCAGCAGTGATCTAGGAGGATTGTATGGCTACACCTTC.

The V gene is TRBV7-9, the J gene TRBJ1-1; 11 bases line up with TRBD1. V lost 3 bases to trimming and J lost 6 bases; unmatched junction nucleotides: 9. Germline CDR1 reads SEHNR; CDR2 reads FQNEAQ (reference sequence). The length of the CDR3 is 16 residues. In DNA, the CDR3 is TGTGCCAGCAGCTTTTATGTGGGACAGGGGGATTCTGAAGCTTTCTTT. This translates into CASSFYVGQGDSEAFF.

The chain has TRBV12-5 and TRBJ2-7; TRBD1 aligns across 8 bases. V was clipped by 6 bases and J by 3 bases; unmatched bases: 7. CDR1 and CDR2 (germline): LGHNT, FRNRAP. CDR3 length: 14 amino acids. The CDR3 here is CASGAIGTGYEQYF. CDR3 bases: TGTGCTAGTGGAGCGATAGGGACAGGCTACGAGCAGTACTTC.

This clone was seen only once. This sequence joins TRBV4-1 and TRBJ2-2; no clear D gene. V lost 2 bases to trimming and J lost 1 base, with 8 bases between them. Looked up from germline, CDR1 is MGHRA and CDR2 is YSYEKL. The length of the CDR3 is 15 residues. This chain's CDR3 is CASSQSTMNTGELFF. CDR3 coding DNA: TGCGCCAGCAGCCAAAGCACCATGAACACCGGGGAGCTGTTTTTT.

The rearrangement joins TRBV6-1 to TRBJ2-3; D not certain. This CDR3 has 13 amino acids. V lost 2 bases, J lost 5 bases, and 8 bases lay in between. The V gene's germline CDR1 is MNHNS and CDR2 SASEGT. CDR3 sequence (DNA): TGTGCCAGCAGTGAAATTGTTCTAGATACGCAGTATTTT. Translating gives CASSEIVLDTQYF.

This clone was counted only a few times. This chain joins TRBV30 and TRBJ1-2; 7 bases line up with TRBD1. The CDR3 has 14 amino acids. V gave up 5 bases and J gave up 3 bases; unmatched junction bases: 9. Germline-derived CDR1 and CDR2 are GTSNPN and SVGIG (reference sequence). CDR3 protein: CAWGDSPPYYGYTF. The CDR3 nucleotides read TGTGCCTGGGGGGACAGTCCCCCGTACTATGGCTACACCTTC.

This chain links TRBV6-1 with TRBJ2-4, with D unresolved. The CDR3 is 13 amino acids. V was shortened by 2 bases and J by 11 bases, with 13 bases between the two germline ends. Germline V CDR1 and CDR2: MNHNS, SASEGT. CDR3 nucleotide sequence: TGTGCCAGCAGTGAAATCGCTGGCGGCTTTCAGTACTTC. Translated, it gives CASSEIAGGFQYF.

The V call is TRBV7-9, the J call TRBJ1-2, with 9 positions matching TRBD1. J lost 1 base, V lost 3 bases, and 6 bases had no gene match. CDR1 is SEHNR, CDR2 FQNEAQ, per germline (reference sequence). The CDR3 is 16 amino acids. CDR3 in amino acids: CASSFPRTGVNYGYTF. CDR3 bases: TGTGCCAGCAGCTTTCCACGGACAGGGGTTAACTATGGCTACACCTTC.

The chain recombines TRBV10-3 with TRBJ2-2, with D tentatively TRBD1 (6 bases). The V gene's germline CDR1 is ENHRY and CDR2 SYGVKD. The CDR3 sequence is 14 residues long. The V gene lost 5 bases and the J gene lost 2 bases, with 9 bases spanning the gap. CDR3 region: CAISWTANTGELFF. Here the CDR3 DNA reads TGTGCCATCAGTTGGACAGCAAACACCGGGGAGCTGTTTTTT.

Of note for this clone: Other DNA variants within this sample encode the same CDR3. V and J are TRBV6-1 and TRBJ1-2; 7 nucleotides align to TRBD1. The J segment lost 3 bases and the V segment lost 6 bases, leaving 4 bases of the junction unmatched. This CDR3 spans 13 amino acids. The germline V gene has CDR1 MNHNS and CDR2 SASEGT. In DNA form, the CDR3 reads TGTGCCAGCAGGCCTGGGACAGACTATGGCTACACCTTC. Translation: CASRPGTDYGYTF.

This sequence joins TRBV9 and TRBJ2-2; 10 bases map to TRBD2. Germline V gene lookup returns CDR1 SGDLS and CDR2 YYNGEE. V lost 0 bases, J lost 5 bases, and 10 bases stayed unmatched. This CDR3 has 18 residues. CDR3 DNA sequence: TGTGCCAGCAGCGTAGAACCTAGCGGGGGCCCTAGGACCGGGGAGCTGTTTTTT. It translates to CASSVEPSGGPRTGELFF.

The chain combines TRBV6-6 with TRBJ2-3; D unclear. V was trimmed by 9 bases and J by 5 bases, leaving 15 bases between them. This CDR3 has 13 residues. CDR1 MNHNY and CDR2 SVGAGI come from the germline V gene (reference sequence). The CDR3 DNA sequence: TGTGCCAGTCTAGTCGCGGTCGGAGATACGCAGTATTTT. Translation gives CASLVAVGDTQYF.

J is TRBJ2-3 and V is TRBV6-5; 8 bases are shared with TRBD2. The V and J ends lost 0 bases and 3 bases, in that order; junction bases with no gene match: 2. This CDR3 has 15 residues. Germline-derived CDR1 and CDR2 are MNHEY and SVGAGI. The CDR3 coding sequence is TGTGCCAGCAGTTACTCCGGGGGGGCTACAGATACGCAGTATTTT. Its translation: CASSYSGGATDTQYF.

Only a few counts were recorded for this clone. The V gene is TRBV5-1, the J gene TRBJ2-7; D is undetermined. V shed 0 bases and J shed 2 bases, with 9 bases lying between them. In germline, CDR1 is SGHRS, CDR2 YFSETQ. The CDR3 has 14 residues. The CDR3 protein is CASSLVVSPYEQYF. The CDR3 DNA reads TGCGCCAGCAGCTTGGTTGTATCCCCCTACGAGCAGTACTTC.

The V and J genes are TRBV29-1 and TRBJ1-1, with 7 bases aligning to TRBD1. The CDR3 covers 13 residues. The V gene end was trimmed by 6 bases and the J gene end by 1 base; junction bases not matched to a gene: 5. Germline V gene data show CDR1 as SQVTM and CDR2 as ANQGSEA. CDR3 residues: CSVMTGQNTEAFF. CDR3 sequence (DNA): TGCAGCGTGATGACAGGGCAGAACACTGAAGCTTTCTTT.

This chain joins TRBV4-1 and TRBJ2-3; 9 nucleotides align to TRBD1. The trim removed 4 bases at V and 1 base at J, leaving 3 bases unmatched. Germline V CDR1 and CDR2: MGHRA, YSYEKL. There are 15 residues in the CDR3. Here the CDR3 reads CASSPRDRGTDTQYF. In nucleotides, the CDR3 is TGCGCCAGCAGCCCCCGGGACAGGGGCACAGATACGCAGTATTTT.

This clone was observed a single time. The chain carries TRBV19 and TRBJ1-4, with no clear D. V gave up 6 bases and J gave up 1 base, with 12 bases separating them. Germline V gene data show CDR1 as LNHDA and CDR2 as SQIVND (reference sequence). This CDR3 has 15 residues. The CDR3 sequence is CASSTTLRTNEKLFF. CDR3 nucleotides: TGTGCCAGTAGCACAACCCTACGAACTAATGAAAAACTGTTTTTT.

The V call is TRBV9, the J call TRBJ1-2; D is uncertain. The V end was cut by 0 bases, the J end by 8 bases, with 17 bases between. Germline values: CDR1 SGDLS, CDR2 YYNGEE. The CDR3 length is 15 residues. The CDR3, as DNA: TGTGCCAGCAGCGTAGAGGAAGGAGGGTGGAGGGGCTACACCTTC. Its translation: CASSVEEGGWRGYTF.

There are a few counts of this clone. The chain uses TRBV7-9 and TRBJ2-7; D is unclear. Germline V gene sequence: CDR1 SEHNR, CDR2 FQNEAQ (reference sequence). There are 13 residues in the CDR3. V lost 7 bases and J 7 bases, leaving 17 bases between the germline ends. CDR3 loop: CASTHRQGVEQYF. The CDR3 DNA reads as TGTGCCAGCACCCACCGACAAGGCGTGGAGCAGTACTTC.

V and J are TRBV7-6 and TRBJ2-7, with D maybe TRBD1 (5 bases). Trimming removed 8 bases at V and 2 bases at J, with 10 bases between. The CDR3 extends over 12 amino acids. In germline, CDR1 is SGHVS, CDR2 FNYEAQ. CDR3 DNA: TGTGCCAGCGGACAAACCCCCTACGAGCAGTACTTC. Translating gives CASGQTPYEQYF.